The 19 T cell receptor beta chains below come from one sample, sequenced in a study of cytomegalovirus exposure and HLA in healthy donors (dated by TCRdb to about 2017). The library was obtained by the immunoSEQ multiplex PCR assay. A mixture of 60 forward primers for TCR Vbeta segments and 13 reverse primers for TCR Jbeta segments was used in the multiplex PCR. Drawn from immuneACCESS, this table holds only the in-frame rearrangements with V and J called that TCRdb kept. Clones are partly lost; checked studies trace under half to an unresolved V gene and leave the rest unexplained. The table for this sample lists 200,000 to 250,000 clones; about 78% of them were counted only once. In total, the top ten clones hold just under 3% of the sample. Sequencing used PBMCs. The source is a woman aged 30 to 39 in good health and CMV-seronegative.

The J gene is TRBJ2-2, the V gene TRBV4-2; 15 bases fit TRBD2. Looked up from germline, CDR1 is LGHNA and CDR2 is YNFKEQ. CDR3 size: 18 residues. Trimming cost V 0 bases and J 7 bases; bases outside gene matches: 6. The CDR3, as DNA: TGTGCCAGCAGCCAAGATTGGACTAGCGGGGGGGGGAACGGGGAGCTGTTTTTT. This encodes CASSQDWTSGGGNGELFF.

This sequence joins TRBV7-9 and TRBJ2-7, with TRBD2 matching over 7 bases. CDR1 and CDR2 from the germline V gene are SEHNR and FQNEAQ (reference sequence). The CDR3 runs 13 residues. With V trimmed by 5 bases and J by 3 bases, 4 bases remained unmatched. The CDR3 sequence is CASSLPGGYEQYF. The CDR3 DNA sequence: TGTGCCAGCAGCCTTCCGGGAGGCTACGAGCAGTACTTC.

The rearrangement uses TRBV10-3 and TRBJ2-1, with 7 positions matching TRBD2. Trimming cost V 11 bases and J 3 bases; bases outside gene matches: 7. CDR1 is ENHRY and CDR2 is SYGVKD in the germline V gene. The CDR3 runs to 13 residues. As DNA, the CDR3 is TGTGCCGTGCGTGGCGGGAGCTACAATGAGCAGTTCTTC. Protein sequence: CAVRGGSYNEQFF.

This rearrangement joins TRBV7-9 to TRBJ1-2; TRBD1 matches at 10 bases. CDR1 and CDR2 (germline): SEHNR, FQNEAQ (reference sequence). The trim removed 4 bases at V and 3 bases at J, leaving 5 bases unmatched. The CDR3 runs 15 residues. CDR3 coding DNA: TGTGCCAGCAGCTCGGGACAGGGGCGAGACTATGGCTACACCTTC. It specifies CASSSGQGRDYGYTF.

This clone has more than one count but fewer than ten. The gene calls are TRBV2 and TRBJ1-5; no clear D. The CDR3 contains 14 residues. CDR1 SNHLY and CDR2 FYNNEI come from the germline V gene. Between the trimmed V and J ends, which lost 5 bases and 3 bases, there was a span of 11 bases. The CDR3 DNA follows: TGTGCCAGCAGTCGACCCCAGGCCAATCAGCCCCAGCATTTT. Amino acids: CASSRPQANQPQHF.

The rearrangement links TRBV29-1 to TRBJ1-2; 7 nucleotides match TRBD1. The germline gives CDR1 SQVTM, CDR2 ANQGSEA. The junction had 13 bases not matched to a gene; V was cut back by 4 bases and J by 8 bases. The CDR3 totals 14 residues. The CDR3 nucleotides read TGCAGCGTTGTTCGGGACAGCTCCATGGGGGGCTACACCTTC. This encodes CSVVRDSSMGGYTF.

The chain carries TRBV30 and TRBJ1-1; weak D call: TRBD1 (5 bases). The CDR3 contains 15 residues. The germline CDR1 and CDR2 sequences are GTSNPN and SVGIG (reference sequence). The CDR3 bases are TGTGCTGGTCTTTTTACGAGAGGACAAGACACTGAAGCTTTCTTT. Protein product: CAGLFTRGQDTEAFF.

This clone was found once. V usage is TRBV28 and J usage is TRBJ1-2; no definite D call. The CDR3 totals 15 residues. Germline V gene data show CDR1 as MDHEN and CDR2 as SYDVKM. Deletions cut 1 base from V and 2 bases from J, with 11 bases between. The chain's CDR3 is CASSLSAELNYGYTF. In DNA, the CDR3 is TGTGCCAGCAGTTTATCGGCGGAACTCAACTATGGCTACACCTTC.

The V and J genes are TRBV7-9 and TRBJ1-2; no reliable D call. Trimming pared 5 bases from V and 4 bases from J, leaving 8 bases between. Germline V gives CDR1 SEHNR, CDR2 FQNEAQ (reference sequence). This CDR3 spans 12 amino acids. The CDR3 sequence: CASSPALYGYTF. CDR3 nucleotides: TGTGCCAGCAGCCCCGCACTCTATGGCTACACCTTC. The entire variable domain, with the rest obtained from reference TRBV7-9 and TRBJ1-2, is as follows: DTGVSQNPRHKITKRGQNVTFRCDPISEHNRLYWYRQTLGQGPEFLTYFQNEAQLEKSRLLSDRFSAERPKGSFSTLEIQRTEQGDSAMYLCASSPALYGYTFGSGTRLTVV.

The CDR3 protein is CSAGAVQETQYF. As DNA, the CDR3 is TGCAGCGCTGGGGCAGTACAAGAGACCCAGTACTTC. The chain combines TRBV29-1 with TRBJ2-5, with D possibly being TRBD1 (5 bases). V was shortened by 7 bases and J by 2 bases, with 11 bases between the two germline ends. Per the germline V gene, CDR1 is SQVTM and CDR2 is ANQGSEA. The CDR3 spans 12 residues.

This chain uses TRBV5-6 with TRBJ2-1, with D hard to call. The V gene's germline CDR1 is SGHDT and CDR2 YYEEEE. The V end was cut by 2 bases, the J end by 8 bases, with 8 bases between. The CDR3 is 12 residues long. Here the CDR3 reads CASSFMFYEQFF. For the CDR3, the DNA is TGTGCCAGCAGCTTTATGTTCTATGAGCAGTTCTTC.

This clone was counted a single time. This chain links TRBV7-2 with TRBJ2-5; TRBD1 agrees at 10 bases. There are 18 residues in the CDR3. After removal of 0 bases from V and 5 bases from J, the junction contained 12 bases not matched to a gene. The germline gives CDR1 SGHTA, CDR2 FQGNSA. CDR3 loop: CASSLAPIGTGAWETQYF. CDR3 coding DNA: TGTGCCAGCAGCTTAGCGCCGATTGGGACAGGGGCCTGGGAGACCCAGTACTTC.

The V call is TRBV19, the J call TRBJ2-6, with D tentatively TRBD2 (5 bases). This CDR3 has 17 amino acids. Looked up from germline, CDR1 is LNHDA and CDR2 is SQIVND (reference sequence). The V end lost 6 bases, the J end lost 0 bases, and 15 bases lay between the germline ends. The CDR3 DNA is TGTGCCAGTAGCCCCGGACTCATTCCCTCTGGGGCCAACGTCCTGACTTTC. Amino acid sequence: CASSPGLIPSGANVLTF.

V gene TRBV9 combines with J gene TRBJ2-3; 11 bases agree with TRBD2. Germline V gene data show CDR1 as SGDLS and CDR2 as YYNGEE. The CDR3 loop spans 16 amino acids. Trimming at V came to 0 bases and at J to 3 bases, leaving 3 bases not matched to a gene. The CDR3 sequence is CASSVEASGRTDTQYF. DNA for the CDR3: TGTGCCAGCAGCGTAGAGGCTAGCGGGAGGACAGATACGCAGTATTTT.

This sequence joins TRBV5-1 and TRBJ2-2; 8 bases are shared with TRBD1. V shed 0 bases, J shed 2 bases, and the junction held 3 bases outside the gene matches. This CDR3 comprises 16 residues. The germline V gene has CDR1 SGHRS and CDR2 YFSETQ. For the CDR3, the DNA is TGCGCCAGCAGCTTGGCCCCAGGGGGCAACACCGGGGAGCTGTTTTTT. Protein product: CASSLAPGGNTGELFF.

CDR3 in amino acids: CASSIRAKNIQYF. The CDR3 DNA reads as TGTGCCAGCAGCATCAGGGCCAAAAACATTCAGTACTTC. The chain uses TRBV21-1 and TRBJ2-4; the table's D call, TRBD1, has no DNA check behind it. TRBV21-1 is a pseudogene locus. The CDR3 spans 13 residues.

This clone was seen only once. The CDR3 is CASSPGDRGGETQYF. CDR3 sequence (DNA): TGTGCCAGCAGCCCGGGGGACAGGGGGGGGGAGACCCAGTACTTC. This chain joins TRBV4-2 and TRBJ2-5; 11 bases align to TRBD1. The CDR3 runs to 15 residues. In germline, CDR1 is LGHNA, CDR2 YNFKEQ. V lost 4 bases to trimming and J lost 5 bases; unmatched junction nucleotides: 6.

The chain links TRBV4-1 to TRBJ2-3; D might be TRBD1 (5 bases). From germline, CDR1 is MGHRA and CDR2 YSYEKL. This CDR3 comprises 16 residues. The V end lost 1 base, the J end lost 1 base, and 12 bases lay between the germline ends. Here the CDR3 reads CASSQVLTRGTDTQYF. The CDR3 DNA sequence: TGCGCCAGCAGCCAAGTGCTTACCAGGGGCACAGATACGCAGTATTTT.

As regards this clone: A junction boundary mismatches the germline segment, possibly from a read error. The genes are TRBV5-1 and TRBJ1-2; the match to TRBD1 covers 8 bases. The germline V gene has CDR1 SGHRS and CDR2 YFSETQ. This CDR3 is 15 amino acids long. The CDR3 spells CASSLAGQANYGYPF. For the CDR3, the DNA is TGCGCCAGCAGCTTGGCGGGACAGGCCAACTATGGCTACCCCTTC.